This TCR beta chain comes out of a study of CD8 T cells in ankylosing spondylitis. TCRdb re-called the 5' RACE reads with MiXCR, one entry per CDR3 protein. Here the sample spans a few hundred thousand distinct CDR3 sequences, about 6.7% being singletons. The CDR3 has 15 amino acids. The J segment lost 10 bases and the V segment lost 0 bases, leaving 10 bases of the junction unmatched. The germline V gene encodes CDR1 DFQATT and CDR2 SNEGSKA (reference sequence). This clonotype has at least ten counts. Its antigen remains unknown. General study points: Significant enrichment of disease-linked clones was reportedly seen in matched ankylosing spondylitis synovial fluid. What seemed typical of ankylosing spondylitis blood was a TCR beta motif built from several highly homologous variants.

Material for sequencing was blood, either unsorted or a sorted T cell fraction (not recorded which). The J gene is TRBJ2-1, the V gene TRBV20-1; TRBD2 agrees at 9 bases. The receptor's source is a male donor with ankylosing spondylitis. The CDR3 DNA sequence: TGCAGTGCTAGAGATGTGGTAGCGGGAGTTCGGGAGCAGTTCTTC. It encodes CSARDVVAGVREQFF.